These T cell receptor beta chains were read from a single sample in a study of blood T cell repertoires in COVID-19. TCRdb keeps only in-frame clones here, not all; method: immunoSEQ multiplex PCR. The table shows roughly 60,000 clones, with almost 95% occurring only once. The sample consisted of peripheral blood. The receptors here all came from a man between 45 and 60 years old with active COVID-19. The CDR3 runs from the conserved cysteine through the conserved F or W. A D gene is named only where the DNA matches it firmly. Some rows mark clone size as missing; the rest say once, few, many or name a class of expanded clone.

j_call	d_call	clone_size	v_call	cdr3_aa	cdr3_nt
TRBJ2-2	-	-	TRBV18	CASSPRQNTGELFF	TGTGCCAGCTCACCAAGACAGAACACCGGGGAGCTGTTTTTT
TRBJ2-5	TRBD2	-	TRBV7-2	CASSWGLAGGYQETQYF	TGTGCCAGCAGCTGGGGACTAGCGGGAGGATACCAAGAGACCCAGTACTTC
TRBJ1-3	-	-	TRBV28	CASSYPSRGSGNTIYF	TGTGCCAGCAGCTACCCCTCGCGGGGCTCTGGAAACACCATATATTTT
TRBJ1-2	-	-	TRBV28	CASSFEYGYTF	TGTGCCAGCAGTTTCGAGTATGGCTACACCTTC
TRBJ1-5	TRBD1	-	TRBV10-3	CAISGQGQPQHF	TGTGCCATCAGTGGACAGGGTCAGCCCCAGCATTTT
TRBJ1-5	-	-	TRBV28	CASSISGGNQPQHF	TGTGCCAGCAGTATCTCGGGGGGCAATCAGCCCCAGCATTTT
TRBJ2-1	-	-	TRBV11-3	CASSRPRDGWYNEQFF	TGTGCCAGCAGCCGCCCCCGGGATGGCTGGTACAATGAGCAGTTCTTC
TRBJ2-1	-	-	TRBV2	CASILDGGSSYNEQFF	TGTGCCAGCATTCTCGATGGGGGGAGCTCCTACAATGAGCAGTTCTTC
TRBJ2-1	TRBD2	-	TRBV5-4	CASSLGGTSGRDEQFF	TGTGCCAGCAGCTTGGGTGGGACTAGCGGGAGAGATGAGCAGTTCTTC
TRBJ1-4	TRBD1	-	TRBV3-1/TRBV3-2	CASSQPEGALEKLFF	TGTGCCAGCAGCCAGCCCGAGGGGGCCCTTGAAAAACTGTTTTTT
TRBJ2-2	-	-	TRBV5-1	CASSLGSGGTGELFF	TGCGCCAGCAGCTTGGGCTCTGGCGGAACCGGGGAGCTGTTTTTT
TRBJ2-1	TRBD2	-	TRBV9	CASSDSGSTYNEQFF	TGTGCCAGCAGCGATAGCGGGAGCACCTACAATGAGCAGTTCTTC
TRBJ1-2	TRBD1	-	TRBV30	CASLSGDRGRGGYTF	TGTGCCTCCCTAAGTGGGGACAGGGGGCGCGGGGGCTACACCTTC
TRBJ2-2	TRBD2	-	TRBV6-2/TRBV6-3	CASSYSGGTGELFF	TGTGCCAGCAGTTACTCGGGGGGGACCGGGGAGCTGTTTTTT
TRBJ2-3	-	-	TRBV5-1	CASTPQPGTFTDTQYF	TGCGCCAGCACGCCCCAGCCCGGGACTTTCACAGATACGCAGTATTTT
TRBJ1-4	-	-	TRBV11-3	CASTKTGSEKLFF	TGTGCCAGCACCAAGACAGGCTCAGAAAAACTGTTTTTT
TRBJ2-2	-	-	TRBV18	CASSPPMGSTGELFF	TGTGCCAGCTCACCACCGATGGGGAGCACCGGGGAGCTGTTTTTT
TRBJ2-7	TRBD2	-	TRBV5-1	CASSLGGGVTHEQYF	TGCGCCAGCAGCTTGGGCGGGGGGGTTACACACGAGCAGTACTTC
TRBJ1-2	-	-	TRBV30	CAWSVGDGYGYTF	TGTGCCTGGAGTGTAGGGGATGGCTATGGCTACACCTTC
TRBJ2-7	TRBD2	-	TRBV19	CATSPGTSFPLRSYEQYF	TGTGCCACCTCACCCGGGACTAGCTTCCCACTTCGATCCTACGAGCAGTACTTC
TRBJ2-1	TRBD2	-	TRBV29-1	CSEWASGRKDEQFF	TGCAGCGAGTGGGCTAGCGGGAGGAAAGATGAGCAGTTCTTC
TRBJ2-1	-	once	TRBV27	CASRSTDGGNEQFF	TGTGCCAGCAGGTCCACAGACGGGGGCAATGAGCAGTTCTTC
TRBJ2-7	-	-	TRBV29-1	CSVAQGYEQYF	TGCAGCGTCGCTCAGGGCTACGAGCAGTACTTC
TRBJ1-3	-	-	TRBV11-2	CASSLVADSGNTIYF	TGTGCCAGCAGCTTAGTCGCGGACTCTGGAAACACCATATATTTT
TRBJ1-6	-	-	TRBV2	CASSDVRGSSYNSPLHF	TGTGCCAGCAGTGACGTTAGGGGGAGCTCCTATAATTCACCCCTCCACTTT
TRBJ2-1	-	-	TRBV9	CASSARGDSAVDEQFF	TGTGCCAGCAGCGCCAGAGGGGACTCCGCGGTAGATGAGCAGTTCTTC
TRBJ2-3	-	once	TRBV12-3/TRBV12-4	CASREPQRDTQYF	TGTGCCAGCAGAGAACCCCAGCGAGATACGCAGTATTTT
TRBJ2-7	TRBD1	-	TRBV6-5	CASVTGLYEQYF	TGTGCCAGTGTGACAGGGTTATACGAGCAGTACTTC
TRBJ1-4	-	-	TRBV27	CASSLTPGWAKATNEKLFF	TGTGCCAGCAGTTTAACGCCAGGGTGGGCCAAAGCAACTAATGAAAAACTGTTTTTT
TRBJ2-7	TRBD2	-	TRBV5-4	CASSPGTSVYEQYF	TGTGCCAGCAGTCCCGGGACTAGCGTTTACGAGCAGTACTTC
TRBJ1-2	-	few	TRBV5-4	CASGQVRSNYGYTF	TGTGCCAGCGGGCAGGTCCGTTCTAACTATGGCTACACCTTC
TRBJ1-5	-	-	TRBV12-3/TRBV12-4	CASSLARGQPQHF	TGTGCCAGCAGTTTAGCGCGTGGTCAGCCCCAGCATTTT
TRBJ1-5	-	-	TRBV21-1	CASSPRDRDRHQPQHF	TGTGCCAGCAGCCCCCGGGACCGGGACAGACATCAGCCCCAGCATTTT
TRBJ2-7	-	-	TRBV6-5	CASRTAGAGEQYF	TGTGCCAGCAGGACCGCGGGGGCCGGCGAGCAGTACTTC
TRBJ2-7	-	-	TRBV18	CASSPGQFPYEQYF	TGTGCCAGCTCACCCGGACAGTTCCCTTACGAGCAGTACTTC
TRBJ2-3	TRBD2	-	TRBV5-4	CASSLAGLAGEDTQYF	TGTGCCAGCAGCTTGGCGGGACTAGCGGGAGAAGATACGCAGTATTTT
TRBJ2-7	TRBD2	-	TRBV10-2	CASKRNTGGEEQYF	TGCGCCAGCAAGAGGAACACGGGAGGAGAGGAGCAGTACTTC
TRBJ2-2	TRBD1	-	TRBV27	CASSPTTGVTGELFF	TGTGCCAGCAGTCCTACCACAGGGGTTACCGGGGAGCTGTTTTTT
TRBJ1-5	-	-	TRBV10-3	CAIFVHWVARINYQPQHF	TGTGCCATCTTTGTTCATTGGGTCGCGCGGATAAATTATCAGCCCCAGCATTTT
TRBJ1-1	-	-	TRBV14	CASSQGGKMGRRGAFF	TGTGCCAGCAGCCAAGGAGGAAAAATGGGTAGACGAGGGGCTTTCTTT
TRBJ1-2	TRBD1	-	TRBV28	CASSSGTGGYTF	TGTGCCAGCAGCTCGGGGACAGGCGGCTACACCTTC
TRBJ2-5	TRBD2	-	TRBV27	CASSSGRRETQYF	TGTGCCAGCAGTAGCGGGAGAAGGGAGACCCAGTACTTC